The following is a TCR beta chain sequence with its context. The method was immunoSEQ multiplex PCR; TCRdb's version includes in-frame clones alone and lacks a portion of them. The sample gives about 480,000 clones, 88% of which show up once; roughly 8% is in the top ten. The record originates from a study of blood T cell repertoires in COVID-19. The sample consisted of PBMCs or T cells enriched from blood (not recorded which). The receptor was derived from an older woman who had recovered from COVID-19.

CDR3 nucleotide sequence: TGCGCCAGCAGCATCGGGACAGGGATGACGCGAAGCTCTGGAAACACCATATATTTT. It is translated as CASSIGTGMTRSSGNTIYF. The chain joins TRBV5-1 to TRBJ1-3; the match to TRBD1 covers 9 bases. CDR1 is SGHRS, CDR2 YFSETQ, per germline. Trimming took 4 bases from V and 0 from J; bases not matched to a gene: 14. The CDR3 contains 19 residues.